This T cell receptor beta chain was identified in a study of vaccination effects on CD4 cells after COVID-19. Study-level information: BNT162b2 vaccine or mRNA-1273 vaccine was given to participants in two doses.

Sequenced by immunoSEQ multiplex PCR; TCRdb stores in-frame clones only, minus some. The sample has tens of thousands of clones, around 75% seen once. Viral peptide pool expansion of antigen-specific CD4+ T cells preceded sequencing in the ViraFEST assay. Culturing for more than eight days preceded CD4+ T cell isolation. Vaccine recipients lacked prior SARS-CoV-2 infection and had negative nucleocapsid antibodies. Study results and limitations: The study enrolled few convalescent patients and sampled no early post-infection timepoints.

The CDR3 has 14 residues. The germline V gene has CDR1 MNHEY and CDR2 SVGEGT. V lost 4 bases, J lost 1 base, and 3 bases stayed unmatched. To note about this clone: Its antigen is not known.

The rearrangement joins TRBV6-2 or TRBV6-3 to TRBJ1-1; 7 bases are a match to TRBD1. The sample here was CD4+ T cells from PBMCs cultured with HCoV-NL63 spike peptides, taken before COVID-19 vaccination. The receptor's source is a human donor who received a COVID-19 vaccine. The CDR3 DNA is TGTGCCAGCAGTTCCCGGACAGGGAACACTGAAGCTTTCTTT. This codes for CASSSRTGNTEAFF.